Listed below are T cell receptor beta chains from one sample, sequenced in a study of blood T cell repertoires in COVID-19. The data were produced by immunoSEQ multiplex PCR, yet TCRdb's version contains in-frame clones alone and is incomplete. The sample includes 200,000 to 250,000 clones, 90% seen only once; the top ten take less than 15%. The sample taken for sequencing was PBMCs or T cells enriched from blood (not recorded which). These receptors came from a man under 40 who had been exposed to COVID-19. Each CDR3 is given with its conserved first and last residue. The order of the fields is J gene, D gene, clone size, V gene, CDR3 DNA, CDR3 protein. The D gene is left open where the match is weak. For some rows the clone size is stated as once, few or many, or as a class when expanded; others skip it.

>TRBJ2-7|TRBD1|once|TRBV4-1
TGCGCCAGCAGCCAGAGGGACAGCTCCTACGAGCAGTACTTC
CASSQRDSSYEQYF
>TRBJ2-5|NA|NA|TRBV5-1
TGCGCCAGCAGCTTGGGGCCCCAAGAGACCCAGTACTTC
CASSLGPQETQYF
>TRBJ1-5|TRBD1|NA|TRBV30
TGTGCCTGGGACAGGGGTAATCAGCCCCAGCATTTT
CAWDRGNQPQHF
>TRBJ2-2|NA|NA|TRBV3-1/TRBV3-2
TGTGCCAGCAGCCAAGTCCCGTCCGGGGAGCTGTTTTTT
CASSQVPSGELFF
>TRBJ2-1|TRBD2|NA|TRBV3-1/TRBV3-2
TGTGCCAGCAGCCAAGTAGTTAGCGGGGGGCACAATGAGCAGTTCTTC
CASSQVVSGGHNEQFF
>TRBJ2-5|TRBD2|NA|TRBV15
TGTGCCACCAGCAGTATAGCTAGCGGGGGGATCCAAGAGACCCAGTACTTC
CATSSIASGGIQETQYF
>TRBJ1-3|TRBD1|NA|TRBV4-2
TGTGCCAGCAGCCAAGATCCGGCAGGGGGCCCTGGAAACACCATATATTTT
CASSQDPAGGPGNTIYF
>TRBJ1-3|TRBD1|NA|TRBV7-9
TGTGCCAGCAGCCCGGAGCAGGGGGCGAGACACACCATATATTTT
CASSPEQGARHTIYF
>TRBJ2-5|NA|once|TRBV24-1
TGTGCCACGTGGGCGCGAGAGACCCAGTACTTC
CATWARETQYF
>TRBJ1-2|NA|NA|TRBV11-2
TGTGCCAGCAGCCCAAGTGGTGGCGCGGCGGCGGGGTATGGCTACACCTTC
CASSPSGGAAAGYGYTF
>TRBJ2-2|TRBD2|NA|TRBV5-1
TGCGCCAGCAGCCGCACCGAAATAGCGGGGGTGCCATCGACCGGGGAGCTGTTTTTT
CASSRTEIAGVPSTGELFF
>TRBJ2-3|NA|NA|TRBV12-5
TGTGCTAGTGGTTTGGTATTCGGGGTCCCAGATACGCAGTATTTT
CASGLVFGVPDTQYF
>TRBJ2-1|TRBD1|NA|TRBV10-3
TGTGCCATCAGGGGGACAGGATACAATGAGCAGTTCTTC
CAIRGTGYNEQFF
>TRBJ2-4|TRBD2|NA|TRBV2
TGTGCCAGCAGTCCAATAACTAGCGGGGTCGAAAACATTCAGTACTTC
CASSPITSGVENIQYF
>TRBJ1-6|NA|NA|TRBV20-1
TGCAGTGCTAGTGTTCAGTTTAATTCACCCCTCCACTTT
CSASVQFNSPLHF
>TRBJ1-2|TRBD1|many|TRBV2
TGTGCCAGCAGATTCATAGGCCAGGGGGTAGGCTACACCTTC
CASRFIGQGVGYTF
>TRBJ2-5|NA|NA|TRBV27
TGTGCCAGCAGTAGGACTCCTCGCCAAGAGACCCAGTACTTC
CASSRTPRQETQYF
>TRBJ2-2|TRBD2|NA|TRBV4-2
TGTGCCAGCAGCCAAGTCCCTAGCGGGGGGGCCGGCACCGGGGAGCTGTTTTTT
CASSQVPSGGAGTGELFF
>TRBJ2-1|NA|many|TRBV5-5
TGTGCCAGCCCTAGAATTCGGAACAATGAGCAGTTCTTC
CASPRIRNNEQFF
>TRBJ1-5|NA|NA|TRBV19
TGTGCCAGTTCCGAGCAGTCGCGGGGTGCCCAGCATTTT
CASSEQSRGAQHF
>TRBJ2-3|TRBD2|once|TRBV9
TGTGCCAGCAGCGGCGGGGGTTTTAGCACAGATACGCAGTATTTT
CASSGGGFSTDTQYF
>TRBJ2-7|NA|NA|TRBV2
TGTGCCAGCAGTGTGCGGACCAGGGAGTACTTC
CASSVRTREYF
>TRBJ1-3|NA|NA|TRBV5-1
TGCGCCAGCAGCTCTAGGGGTAGTGGAAACACCATATATTTT
CASSSRGSGNTIYF
>TRBJ2-7|NA|NA|TRBV4-2
TGTGCCAGCAGCCAAGGACAGGGAGGCTCCTACGAGCAGTACTTC
CASSQGQGGSYEQYF
>TRBJ1-1|TRBD1|NA|TRBV5-1
TGCGCCAGCAGCCAAACAGGGGGCGCGATCCCTGAAGCTTTCTTT
CASSQTGGAIPEAFF
>TRBJ2-3|NA|NA|TRBV2
TGTGCCAGCAGTGTACGGAGGCCGGACACAGATACGCAGTATTTT
CASSVRRPDTDTQYF
>TRBJ1-5|NA|NA|TRBV4-1
TGCGCCAGCAGCCAAGTCGCGGGGGAGGCTAGCAATCAGCCCCAGCATTTT
CASSQVAGEASNQPQHF
>TRBJ2-5|TRBD2|NA|TRBV7-6
TGTGCCAGCAGTCTCTTAGCGGGGGGCCGGGAGACCCAGTACTTC
CASSLLAGGRETQYF
>TRBJ1-2|NA|few|TRBV5-1
TGCGCCAGCAAGGCAACGGAGGGCTACACCTTC
CASKATEGYTF
>TRBJ1-2|NA|NA|TRBV5-1
TGCGCCAGCAGCCTCTTAAACACAGGATCCGACGGCTACACCTTC
CASSLLNTGSDGYTF
>TRBJ2-1|TRBD2|NA|TRBV7-3
TGTGCCAGCAGCTTATCCAGCGGGGGGGAGCAGTTCTTC
CASSLSSGGEQFF
>TRBJ2-6|TRBD1|NA|TRBV13
TGTGCCAGCAGCTTAAGACAGGGGCCCTCTGGGGCCAACGTCCTGACTTTC
CASSLRQGPSGANVLTF
>TRBJ1-5|TRBD1|NA|TRBV25-1
TGTGCCAGCAGTGTAGGGGGCTTAGGAAATCAGCCCCAGCATTTT
CASSVGGLGNQPQHF
>TRBJ1-5|NA|NA|TRBV19
TGTGCCAGTAGTACCACGGAGTCCAGCAATCAGCCCCAGCATTTT
CASSTTESSNQPQHF
>TRBJ2-3|TRBD2|NA|TRBV27
TGTGCCAGCAGTTCAAGCGGGGGCACAGATACGCAGTATTTT
CASSSSGGTDTQYF
>TRBJ1-6|NA|NA|TRBV27
TGTGCCAGCCGGCGGGGGGGTATGGCACCCCTCCACTTT
CASRRGGMAPLHF
>TRBJ1-5|TRBD1|once|TRBV18
TGTGCCAGCTCACCCTCGACAGGGTCGAGGAGCAATCAGCCCCAGCATTTT
CASSPSTGSRSNQPQHF
>TRBJ2-2|TRBD2|NA|TRBV2
TGTGCCAGCAGTCCCCTTAGCGGGGGCACCGGGGAGCTGTTTTTT
CASSPLSGGTGELFF
>TRBJ2-7|TRBD1|NA|TRBV30
TGTGCCTGGACCCCCGGGACAGGGGTCCCCTACGAGCAGTACTTC
CAWTPGTGVPYEQYF
>TRBJ2-2|NA|once|TRBV9
TGTGCCAGCAGCCCAGGGACTGAAACCGGGGAGCTGTTTTTT
CASSPGTETGELFF
>TRBJ2-3|NA|NA|TRBV18
TGTGCCAGCTCACCCTCTGGCACAGATACGCAGTATTTT
CASSPSGTDTQYF
>TRBJ1-5|TRBD1|NA|TRBV15
TGTGCCACCAGCAGAGGGACAGGGACTAATCAGCCCCAGCATTTT
CATSRGTGTNQPQHF
>TRBJ1-4|NA|NA|TRBV12-3/TRBV12-4
TGTGCCAGCGGCGGCTGGAGTAATGAAAAACTGTTTTTT
CASGGWSNEKLFF
>TRBJ1-2|TRBD1|NA|TRBV19
TGTGCCAGTAGTTCCGGGACAGGGGTCAAAATCATCTATGGCTACACCTTC
CASSSGTGVKIIYGYTF
>TRBJ2-2|NA|NA|TRBV11-2
TGTGCCAGCCCCAAGGGGGGGGCCGGGGAGCTGTTTTTT
CASPKGGAGELFF
>TRBJ1-5|TRBD1|NA|TRBV7-8
TGTGCCAGCAGGGGAGGCTCACGGGACAGGGGGAACCAGCCCCAGCATTTT
CASRGGSRDRGNQPQHF
>TRBJ2-2|NA|NA|TRBV5-1
TGCGCCAGCAGTGGAGAGGGAGCCGGGGAGCTGTTTTTT
CASSGEGAGELFF
>TRBJ1-6|NA|NA|TRBV11-2
TGTGCCAGCAGCTCTTACCGGGGTCGAGATTCACCCCTCCACTTT
CASSSYRGRDSPLHF
>TRBJ2-2|TRBD2|NA|TRBV6-2/TRBV6-3
TGTGCCAGCAGCTCTGGCGGGGGGACGAACACCGGGGAGCTGTTTTTT
CASSSGGGTNTGELFF
>TRBJ1-3|NA|NA|TRBV23-1
TGCGCCAGACATGTCGCAGGGACTGGAAACACCATATATTTT
CARHVAGTGNTIYF
>TRBJ2-7|TRBD2|NA|TRBV5-1
TGCGCCAGCAGCTTGAGACGCTCTAGCGGGGGGGACCTTGGGGCCTACGAGCAGTACTTC
CASSLRRSSGGDLGAYEQYF
>TRBJ2-1|TRBD1|NA|TRBV5-4
TGTGCCAGCAGCTTGGGGAGCAGGGGGATCCACAATGAGCAGTTCTTC
CASSLGSRGIHNEQFF
>TRBJ2-7|TRBD2|NA|TRBV12-3/TRBV12-4
TGTGCCAGCAGTTATTATCGGGGGGTCGAGCAGTACTTC
CASSYYRGVEQYF